Reported below is one TCR beta chain. This CDR3 contains 13 residues. Germline loops: CDR1 MNHEY, CDR2 SVGEGT. Trimming shortened V by 3 bases and J by 2 bases, and 6 bases separated the two germline ends. For the second PCR, which ran for about 6 to 12 cycles, a sample-barcoded 5' primer and a J-beta primer mix were used. TCRdb reanalysed the 5' RACE reads using MiXCR and keeps one entry per CDR3 protein. This sample has 1.5 million to 2 million distinct CDR3 sequences; about 49% occur once, and the top ten carry 2% to 2.5%. The data stem from a study of blood T cells in healthy people across ages. This clonotype was sampled from a woman in her thirties or forties in good health. This sequence joins TRBV6-2 or TRBV6-3 and TRBJ2-3; D ambiguous. Specimen: blood. The DNA of the CDR3 is TGTGCCAGCAGTTATTCGGACACAGATACGCAGTATTTT. Protein sequence: CASSYSDTDTQYF.